This record covers a single T cell receptor (beta chain). The antigen is undetermined. This specimen belongs to a study of blood T cells in healthy people across ages. Sample donors were healthy Caucasian individuals that came from Russia, aged 6 to 90. Primers used in a second PCR of roughly 6 to 11 cycles were a sample-barcoded 5' primer and a J-beta primer mix. TCRdb ran MiXCR on the 5' RACE reads and lists one entry per CDR3 protein. Of some 800,000 distinct CDR3 sequences detected, around a quarter appear once; the ten largest clones hold roughly 3.5%. General study points: What prevented conclusive comparison of naive and antigen-experienced cells was that PBMCs were unsorted. Investigators viewed diversity estimates from one million T cells as underestimates, the study reported. Naive T cell percentage and TCR beta diversity correlated strongly.

Germline V lookup: CDR1 WSHSY, CDR2 SAAADI. CDR3 length: 16 residues. The ends lost 0 bases at V and 4 bases at J; junction bases unmatched: 6. This same sample was also taken into another study, of T cells of mothers and their children.

This chain uses TRBV10-2 with TRBJ2-3; 8 nucleotides align to TRBD2. Sequencing input: blood. The receptor's source is a boy aged 10-17 years in good health. The CDR3 sequence is CASSESTSAPPDTQYF. The CDR3 DNA is TGCGCCAGCAGTGAGTCGACTAGCGCCCCCCCAGATACGCAGTATTTT.